The sequence of this TCR beta chain was determined in a study of regulatory T cells in long-lasting Graves disease. Sequencing libraries for TCR beta were prepared with iRepertoire HTBI primers and Arm-PCR of CDR3 regions. TCRdb analysed the multiplex PCR reads with MiXCR anew, one entry per CDR3 protein. The sample carries some 240,000 distinct CDR3 sequences, about 19% recorded once. Time point: newly diagnosed GD, antithyroid drugs for less than 3 months. PBMCs provided the RNA from which the TCR library was made. This clonotype has a count of ten or more. In addition, the sample was reused for a study of T cells in Graves' hyperthyroidism and ophthalmopathy.

The source is a woman aged 25-40 years with Graves disease. This material consisted of peripheral blood mononuclear cells (PBMCs), taken at new diagnosis, from a patient treated with antithyroid drugs.

CDR3 DNA: TGTGCCAGCACCTTGGAGGGAGGGCGCGGCTACACCTTC. Residues: CASTLEGGRGYTF. The chain recombines TRBV28 with TRBJ1-2; D ambiguous. Germline V gene data show CDR1 as MDHEN and CDR2 as SYDVKM. With 7 bases removed from V and 8 bases from J, the gap between germline ends came to 17 bases. The CDR3 runs 13 residues.